The present T cell receptor beta chain was sequenced within a study of T-cell reconstitution after alpha-beta-depleted transplantation in children. Trimming took 5 bases from V and 3 from J; bases not matched to a gene: 10. The CDR3 sequence is 15 residues long. Germline CDR1 is MNHEY and CDR2 is SMNVEV (reference sequence). This clonotype has only a few counts. TCRbeta library construction was performed incorporating unique molecular identifiers. Using its own MiXCR run on the PCR reads, TCRdb lists one record per CDR3 protein. The sample has hundreds of thousands of distinct CDR3 sequences; about 18% are singletons.

The rearrangement links TRBV27 to TRBJ2-7; 7 nucleotides match TRBD1. This TCR derives from a human donor who donated a stem cell graft to a child with acute lymphoblastic leukemia. The sample was PBMCs from the stem cell graft donor, taken from the stem cell graft. The CDR3 coding sequence is TGTGCCAGCAGTCCGGGACAGTCGTTCCACTACGAGCAGTACTTC. Protein sequence: CASSPGQSFHYEQYF.